These 17 T cell receptor beta chains originate from one sample sequenced in a study of shared T cell receptors in the human thymus. The assay was immunoSEQ multiplex PCR, and TCRdb's table has in-frame clones only and misses some. The sample carries hundreds of thousands of clones, more than 70% recorded once. The same data also went into a second study, on human thymus T cells.

The sample was thymocytes. Every receptor here comes from a boy less than two years old with a congenital heart defect.

The chain couples TRBV30 to TRBJ2-7; 11 bases are a match to TRBD2. The ends lost 3 bases at V and 4 bases at J; junction bases unmatched: 11. The CDR3 spans 16 residues. Germline V gene sequence: CDR1 GTSNPN, CDR2 SVGIG (reference sequence). The CDR3 DNA sequence: TGTGCCTGGAGAACCCGAACTAGCGGGAGACTTTACGAGCAGTACTTC. Translating it yields CAWRTRTSGRLYEQYF.

This sequence joins TRBV2 and TRBJ2-7; 12 positions agree with TRBD2. The CDR3 loop spans 15 amino acids. J lost 0 bases, V lost 4 bases, and 1 base had no gene match. Germline V gene data show CDR1 as SNHLY and CDR2 as FYNNEI. DNA for the CDR3: TGTGCCAGCAGTGTACTAGCGGGGGGCTCCTACGAGCAGTACTTC. This encodes CASSVLAGGSYEQYF. Full variable domain (rest looked up from reference TRBV2 and TRBJ2-7): EPEVTQTPSHQVTQMGQEVILRCVPISNHLYFYWYRQILGQKVEFLVSFYNNEISEKSEIFDDQFSVERPDGSNFTLKIRSTKLEDSAMYFCASSVLAGGSYEQYFGPGTRLTVT.

This chain uses TRBV9 with TRBJ1-2; TRBD1 is a possible D gene (5 bases). The germline V gene has CDR1 SGDLS and CDR2 YYNGEE. CDR3 length: 18 residues. The V gene lost 3 bases and the J gene lost 5 bases, with 26 bases spanning the gap. The CDR3 is CASSAGVESLPRGYGYTF. For the CDR3, the DNA is TGTGCCAGCAGCGCCGGAGTTGAGAGCTTACCCCGGGGGTATGGCTACACCTTC.

This chain uses TRBV5-6 with TRBJ2-1; the match to TRBD1 covers 8 bases. With V trimmed by 5 bases and J by 6 bases, 7 bases remained unmatched. Per germline, CDR1 SGHDT and CDR2 YYEEEE. This CDR3 spans 14 amino acids. CDR3 protein: CASRRGQGRNEQFF. The CDR3 region has the DNA TGTGCCAGCAGGCGTGGACAGGGACGCAATGAGCAGTTCTTC.

This clone has just a few counts. The V gene is TRBV15, the J gene TRBJ2-1; D perhaps matches TRBD2 (6 bases). CDR1 and CDR2 (germline): LNHNV, YYDKDF (reference sequence). With 7 bases removed from V and 5 bases from J, the gap between germline ends came to 12 bases. CDR3 length: 13 residues. The CDR3 DNA reads TGTGCCACCACCTCGGGGGAGAACAATGAGCAGTTCTTC. It is translated as CATTSGENNEQFF.

A word on this clone: The sample holds other DNA sequences that translate to the same CDR3. The chain has TRBV19 and TRBJ1-6; 7 nucleotides match TRBD1. The V segment lost 8 bases and the J segment 8 bases; nucleotides outside the gene matches: 12. Germline CDR1 is LNHDA and CDR2 is SQIVND (reference sequence). The CDR3 contains 15 residues. CDR3 nucleotides: TGTGCCAGTGCTATTCGGGACAGCAAAGATTCACCCCTCCACTTT. This codes for CASAIRDSKDSPLHF.

This clone was seen only once. The rearrangement joins TRBV6-1 to TRBJ1-2; 9 bases agree with TRBD1. Germline values: CDR1 MNHNS, CDR2 SASEGT. The CDR3 spans 16 residues. The J segment lost 8 bases and the V segment lost 1 base, leaving 11 bases of the junction unmatched. The CDR3 reads CASSEEIQGALRGYTF. CDR3 nucleotides: TGTGCCAGCAGTGAAGAAATACAGGGGGCGCTTAGGGGCTACACCTTC.

The chain employs TRBV6-4 and TRBJ2-1, with 7 bases fitting TRBD2. The CDR3 spans 17 residues. V lost 4 bases to trimming and J lost 0 bases; unmatched junction nucleotides: 9. Germline CDR1 reads MRHNA; CDR2 reads SNTAGT. The CDR3 DNA reads TGTGCCAGCAGTGCCTCGGCTAGCGGAAGCTCCTACAATGAGCAGTTCTTC. This encodes CASSASASGSSYNEQFF.

The chain links TRBV29-1 to TRBJ2-7; 7 bases fit TRBD1. Unmatched junction bases numbered 10, after V lost 3 bases and J lost 2 bases. Per germline, CDR1 SQVTM and CDR2 ANQGSEA. The CDR3 has 15 residues. The CDR3 region is CSVEEGTALPYEQYF. CDR3 nucleotides: TGCAGCGTTGAGGAAGGGACAGCGCTACCCTACGAGCAGTACTTC.

The genes are TRBV7-8 and TRBJ2-1, with TRBD2 matching 9 bases. Germline values: CDR1 SGHVS, CDR2 FQNEAQ. The CDR3 contains 15 residues. The V segment lost 1 base and the J segment 9 bases; nucleotides outside the gene matches: 7. CDR3 nucleotide sequence: TGTGCCAGCAGCTTAGACAGCTGGCGGGAGGGTGAGCAGTTCTTC. It is translated as CASSLDSWREGEQFF.

The chain links TRBV19 to TRBJ1-5; D not resolved. CDR3 length: 12 amino acids. Germline lookup yields CDR1 LNHDA and CDR2 SQIVND (reference sequence). Trimming took 8 bases from V and 7 from J, leaving 12 bases between them. The DNA for the CDR3 is TGTGCCAGTGGAGCCGGGAGCCAGCCCCAGCATTTT. Protein: CASGAGSQPQHF.

The CDR3 loop reads CASRRRDYGYTF. CDR3 DNA: TGTGCCAGCAGGCGACGGGACTATGGCTACACCTTC. This sequence joins TRBV6-5 and TRBJ1-2; D uncertain. Germline CDR1 is MNHEY and CDR2 is SVGAGI. V was cut by 6 bases and J by 3 bases, with 8 bases left in between. This CDR3 is built from 12 residues.

CDR3 sequence: CASTPPGGYYEQYF. The CDR3 nucleotides read TGTGCCAGCACGCCTCCAGGGGGGTACTACGAGCAGTACTTC. The chain combines TRBV7-4 with TRBJ2-7; a possible D gene is TRBD1 (7 bases). The length of the CDR3 is 14 residues. Germline V gene lookup returns CDR1 SGHVT and CDR2 SQSDAQ. V lost 7 bases and J 3 bases, leaving 16 bases between the germline ends.

J is TRBJ2-2 and V is TRBV19; no clear D. Trimming left V 10 bases short and J 6 bases short, with 12 bases between. The CDR3 is 12 amino acids. Germline CDR1 LNHDA, CDR2 SQIVND (reference sequence). The CDR3 loop reads CAITNSSGELFF. In nucleotides, the CDR3 is TGTGCCATCACAAACAGTTCCGGGGAGCTGTTTTTT.

The chain recombines TRBV2 with TRBJ2-6; D not certain. CDR1 and CDR2 from the germline V gene are SNHLY and FYNNEI. Trimming took off 7 bases at V and 1 base at J, with 5 bases between the two ends. This CDR3 is 13 amino acids long. The CDR3 spells CASMRSGANVLTF. The CDR3 DNA sequence: TGTGCCAGCATGAGGTCTGGGGCCAACGTCCTGACTTTC.

The chain has TRBV4-3 and TRBJ1-5, with 9 bases fitting TRBD1. J gave up 2 bases and V 0 bases, and 11 bases lay outside the gene matches. The CDR3 is made up of 19 amino acids. In germline, CDR1 is LGHNA, CDR2 YSLEER. CDR3 sequence reads: CASSQDWGQGNLGNQPQHF. CDR3 DNA: TGCGCCAGCAGCCAAGATTGGGGACAGGGTAATTTAGGCAATCAGCCCCAGCATTTT.

This clone turned up a few times. The genes are TRBV27 and TRBJ2-1; TRBD2 aligns across 11 bases. Germline V CDR1 and CDR2: MNHEY, SMNVEV (reference sequence). V gave up 2 bases and J gave up 8 bases; unmatched junction bases: 11. The CDR3 runs 17 residues. The CDR3 reads CASSLKGTSGSPYEQFF. The CDR3 nucleotides read TGTGCCAGCAGTTTAAAGGGTACTAGCGGGAGCCCTTATGAGCAGTTCTTC.